This TCR beta chain originates from a study of blood T cell repertoires in COVID-19. Study-level background: Samples taken during acute and convalescent COVID-19 were collected in the United States, Italy and Spain.

TCRdb keeps only in-frame clones here, not all; method: immunoSEQ multiplex PCR. This table holds more than 85,000 clones, over 65% found once. The clonotype was recovered from a woman aged 55-69 years with acute or convalescent COVID-19. The sample comprised peripheral blood.

CDR3 nucleotides: TGTGCCTGGATGGCCGGGACAGGGTACAATGAGCAGTTCTTC. It translates to CAWMAGTGYNEQFF. This chain uses TRBV30 with TRBJ2-1; TRBD1 aligns across 9 bases. This CDR3 is 14 amino acids long. Germline assignment: CDR1 GTSNPN and CDR2 SVGIG (reference sequence). Unmatched junction bases numbered 5, after V lost 4 bases and J lost 4 bases.